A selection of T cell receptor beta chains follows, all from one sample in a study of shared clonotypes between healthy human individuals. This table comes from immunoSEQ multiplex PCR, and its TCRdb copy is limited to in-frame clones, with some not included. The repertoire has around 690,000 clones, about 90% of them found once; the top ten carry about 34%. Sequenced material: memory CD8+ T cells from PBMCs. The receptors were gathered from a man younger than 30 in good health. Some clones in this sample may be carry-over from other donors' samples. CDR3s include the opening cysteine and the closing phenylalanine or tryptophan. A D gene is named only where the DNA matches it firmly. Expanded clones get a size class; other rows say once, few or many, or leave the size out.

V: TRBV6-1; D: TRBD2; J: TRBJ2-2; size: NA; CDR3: CASSERGLANTGELFF; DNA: TGTGCCAGCAGTGAAAGGGGACTAGCGAACACCGGGGAGCTGTTTTTT
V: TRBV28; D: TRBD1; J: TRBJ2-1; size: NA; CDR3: CASSSLAGGVNEQFF; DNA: TGTGCCAGCAGTTCCTTGGCAGGGGGAGTCAATGAGCAGTTCTTC
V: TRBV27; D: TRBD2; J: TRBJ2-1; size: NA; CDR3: CASSLTAGGGNEQFF; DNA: TGTGCCAGCAGTTTAACCGCGGGAGGGGGCAATGAGCAGTTCTTC
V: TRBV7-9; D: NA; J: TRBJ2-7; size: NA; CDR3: CASSLSLGYEQYF; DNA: TGTGCCAGCAGCTTAAGCCTCGGCTACGAGCAGTACTTC
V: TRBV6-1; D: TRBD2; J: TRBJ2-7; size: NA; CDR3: CASSEAKTSGAYEQYF; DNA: TGTGCCAGCAGTGAAGCGAAGACTAGCGGGGCCTACGAGCAGTACTTC
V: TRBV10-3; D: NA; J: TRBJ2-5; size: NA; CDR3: CAISESQQGLGETQYF; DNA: TGTGCCATCAGTGAGTCGCAGCAGGGATTAGGAGAGACCCAGTACTTC
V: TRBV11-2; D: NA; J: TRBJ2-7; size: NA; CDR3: CASSPRTVYEQYF; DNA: TGTGCCAGCAGCCCGCGGACGGTTTACGAGCAGTACTTC
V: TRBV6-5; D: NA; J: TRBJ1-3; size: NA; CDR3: CASSSQGSGNTIYF; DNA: TGTGCCAGCAGCTCACAGGGCTCTGGAAACACCATATATTTT
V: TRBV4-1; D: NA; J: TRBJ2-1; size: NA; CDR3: CASSQGAGSYNEQFF; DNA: TGCGCCAGCAGCCAAGGGGCAGGGAGCTACAATGAGCAGTTCTTC
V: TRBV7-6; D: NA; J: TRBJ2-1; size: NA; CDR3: CASSLGSFYNEQFF; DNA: TGTGCCAGCAGCTTGGGTTCCTTCTACAATGAGCAGTTCTTC
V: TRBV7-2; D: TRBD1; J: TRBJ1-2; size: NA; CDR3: CASSWTGAHYGYTF; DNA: TGTGCCAGCAGCTGGACAGGGGCTCACTATGGCTACACCTTC
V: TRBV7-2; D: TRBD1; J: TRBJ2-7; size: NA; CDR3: CASSERGDRGDYEQYF; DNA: TGTGCCAGCAGCGAGAGGGGGGACAGGGGAGACTACGAGCAGTACTTC
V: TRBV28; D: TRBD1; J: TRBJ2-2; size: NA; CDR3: CASREFSGGDTGELFF; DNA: TGTGCCAGCAGGGAATTTTCAGGGGGCGATACCGGGGAGCTGTTTTTT
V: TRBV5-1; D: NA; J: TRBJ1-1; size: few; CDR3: CASSLPLDRDPTEAFF; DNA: TGCGCCAGCAGCTTACCCCTTGACAGAGACCCTACTGAAGCTTTCTTT
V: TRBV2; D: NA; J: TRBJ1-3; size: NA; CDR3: CASREGSGNTIYF; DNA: TGTGCCAGCAGAGAAGGTTCTGGAAACACCATATATTTT
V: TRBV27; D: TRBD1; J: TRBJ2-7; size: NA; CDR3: CASARTGTYEQYF; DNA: TGTGCCAGTGCAAGGACAGGGACCTACGAGCAGTACTTC
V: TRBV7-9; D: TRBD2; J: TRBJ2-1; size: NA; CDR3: CASSSSGARNNEQFF; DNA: TGTGCCAGCAGCTCTAGCGGGGCCCGAAACAATGAGCAGTTCTTC
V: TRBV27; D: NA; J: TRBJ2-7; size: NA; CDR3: CASSFGGSYEQYF; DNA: TGTGCCAGCAGTTTTGGAGGCTCCTACGAGCAGTACTTC
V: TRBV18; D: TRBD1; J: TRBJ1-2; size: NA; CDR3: CASSPLDRGTLYYGYTF; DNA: TGTGCCAGCTCACCACTGGACAGGGGGACCCTTTACTATGGCTACACCTTC
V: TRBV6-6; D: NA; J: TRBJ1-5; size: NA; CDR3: CASRAGGGNQPQHF; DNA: TGTGCCAGCAGGGCAGGCGGGGGCAATCAGCCCCAGCATTTT
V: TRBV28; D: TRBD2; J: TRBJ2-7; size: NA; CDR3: CASSLTSGLSYEQYF; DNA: TGTGCCAGCAGCCTGACTAGCGGGCTCTCCTACGAGCAGTACTTC
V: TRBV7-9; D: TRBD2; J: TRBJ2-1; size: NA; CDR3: CASSLGGAGGSVEQFF; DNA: TGTGCCAGCAGCTTAGGGGGCGCGGGAGGGAGCGTTGAGCAGTTCTTC
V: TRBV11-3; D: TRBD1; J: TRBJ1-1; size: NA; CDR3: CASSDRGSEAFF; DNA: TGTGCCAGCAGCGACAGGGGTTCTGAAGCTTTCTTT
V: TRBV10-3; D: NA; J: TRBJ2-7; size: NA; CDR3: CAISGTSYEQYF; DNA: TGTGCCATCTCGGGAACTTCCTACGAGCAGTACTTC
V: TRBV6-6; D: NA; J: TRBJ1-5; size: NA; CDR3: CASSTEGVANQPQHF; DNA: TGTGCCAGCAGCACCGAGGGGGTCGCCAATCAGCCCCAGCATTTT
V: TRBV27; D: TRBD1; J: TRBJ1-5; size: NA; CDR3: CASGDRANQPQHF; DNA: TGTGCCAGTGGAGACAGGGCTAATCAGCCCCAGCATTTT
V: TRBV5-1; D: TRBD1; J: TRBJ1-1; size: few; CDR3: CASSPGDREMNTEAFF; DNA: TGCGCCAGCAGCCCGGGGGACAGGGAAATGAACACTGAAGCTTTCTTT
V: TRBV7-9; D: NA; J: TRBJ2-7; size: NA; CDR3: CASSPDRAPYEQYF; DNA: TGTGCCAGCAGCCCGGACAGAGCTCCCTACGAGCAGTACTTC
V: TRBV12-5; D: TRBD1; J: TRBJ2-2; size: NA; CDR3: CASGSGTVDTGELFF; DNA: TGTGCTAGTGGTTCAGGGACAGTGGACACCGGGGAGCTGTTTTTT
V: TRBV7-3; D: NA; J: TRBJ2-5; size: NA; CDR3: CASSSTSAETQYF; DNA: TGTGCCAGCAGCTCGACTAGTGCGGAGACCCAGTACTTC
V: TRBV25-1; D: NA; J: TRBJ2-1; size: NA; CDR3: CASSTFGGNEQFF; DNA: TGTGCCAGCAGTACCTTTGGGGGTAATGAGCAGTTCTTC
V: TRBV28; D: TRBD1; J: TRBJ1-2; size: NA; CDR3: CASSFQGALYGYTF; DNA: TGTGCCAGCAGTTTTCAGGGGGCCCTCTATGGCTACACCTTC
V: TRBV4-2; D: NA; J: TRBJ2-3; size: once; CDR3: CASSQEIRPGTDTQYF; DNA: TGTGCCAGCAGCCAAGAAATCCGGCCTGGCACAGATACGCAGTATTTT
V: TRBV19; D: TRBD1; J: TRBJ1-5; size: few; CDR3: CASSEQGLPQHF; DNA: TGTGCCAGTAGTGAACAGGGGCTGCCCCAGCATTTT
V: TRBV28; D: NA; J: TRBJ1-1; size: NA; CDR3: CASSFGGPTEAFF; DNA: TGTGCCAGCAGTTTCGGGGGGCCCACTGAAGCTTTCTTT
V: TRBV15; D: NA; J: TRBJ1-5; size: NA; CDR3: CATSPQLNQPQHF; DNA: TGTGCCACCAGCCCACAGCTCAATCAGCCCCAGCATTTT
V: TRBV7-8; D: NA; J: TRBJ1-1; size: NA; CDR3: CASSLARYTEAFF; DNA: TGTGCCAGCAGCTTAGCCCGGTACACTGAAGCTTTCTTT
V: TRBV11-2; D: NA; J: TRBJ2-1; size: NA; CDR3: CASSWPGHHNEQFF; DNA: TGTGCCAGCAGCTGGCCGGGACACCACAATGAGCAGTTCTTC
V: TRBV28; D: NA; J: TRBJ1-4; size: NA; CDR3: CASSYLSEALGEKLFF; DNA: TGTGCCAGCAGTTACTTGTCGGAGGCCTTGGGTGAAAAACTGTTTTTT
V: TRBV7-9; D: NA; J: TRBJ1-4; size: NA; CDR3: CASSTRQDEKLFF; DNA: TGTGCCAGCAGCACCCGACAGGATGAAAAACTGTTTTTT
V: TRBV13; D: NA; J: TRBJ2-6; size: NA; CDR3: CASSLGLGSSGANVLTF; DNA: TGTGCCAGCAGCTTAGGGCTCGGCAGCTCTGGGGCCAACGTCCTGACTTTC
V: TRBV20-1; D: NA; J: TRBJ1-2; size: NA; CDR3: CSASTDGYTF; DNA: TGCAGTGCTAGCACGGATGGCTACACCTTC
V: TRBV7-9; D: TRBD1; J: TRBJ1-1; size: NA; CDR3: CASSLAGQTLNTEAFF; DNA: TGTGCCAGCAGCTTAGCGGGACAGACCCTGAACACTGAAGCTTTCTTT
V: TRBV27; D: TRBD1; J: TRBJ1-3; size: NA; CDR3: CASSLSPGTAGNTIYF; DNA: TGTGCCAGCAGTTTATCCCCCGGGACAGCCGGAAACACCATATATTTT
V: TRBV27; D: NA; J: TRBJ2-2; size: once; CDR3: CASSSLNTGELFF; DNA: TGTGCCAGCAGTTCACTTAACACCGGGGAGCTGTTTTTT